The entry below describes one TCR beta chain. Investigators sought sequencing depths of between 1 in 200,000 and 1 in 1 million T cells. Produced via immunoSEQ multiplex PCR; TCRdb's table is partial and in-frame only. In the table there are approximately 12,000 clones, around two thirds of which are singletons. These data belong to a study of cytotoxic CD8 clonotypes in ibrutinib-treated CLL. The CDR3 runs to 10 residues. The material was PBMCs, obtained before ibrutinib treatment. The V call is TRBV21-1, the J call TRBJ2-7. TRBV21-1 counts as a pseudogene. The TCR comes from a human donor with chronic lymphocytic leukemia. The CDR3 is CASGTYEQYF. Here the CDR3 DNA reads TGTGCCAGCGGAACCTACGAGCAGTACTTC.